Listed below are T cell receptor beta chains from one sample, sequenced in a study of T cell changes during pregnancy in multiple sclerosis. The protocol was immunoSEQ multiplex PCR, while the TCRdb copy is restricted to in-frame clones and leaves out a portion. The sample includes tens of thousands of clones, 80% to 95% of them seen just once. Sequenced material: peripheral blood, taken in the third trimester of pregnancy. These receptor sequences come from a female donor in good health, enrolled as a control in a pregnancy study. The CDR3 runs from the conserved cysteine through the conserved F or W. The D gene is left open where the match is weak. The size of a clone is reported for some rows only, either as once, few or many, or as a class for expanded clones.

j_gene,abundance,d_gene,v_gene,CDR3nt,CDR3aa
TRBJ2-7,NA,TRBD1,TRBV9,TGTGCCAGCAGCGTAGCCGCGACAGGGGGCTTCGACGAGCAGTACTTC,CASSVAATGGFDEQYF
TRBJ1-5,NA,NA,TRBV19,TGTGCCAGTAGTATAAGGCCCGAGGCACGGCAGCCCCAGCATTTT,CASSIRPEARQPQHF
TRBJ1-1,NA,NA,TRBV7-9,TGTGCCAGCAGCTTGGGGGGGACACACACTGAAGCTTTCTTT,CASSLGGTHTEAFF
TRBJ2-1,NA,TRBD2,TRBV11-3,TGTGCCACACCTGGGGGGGGCTACAATGAGCAGTTCTTC,CATPGGGYNEQFF
TRBJ1-5,NA,NA,TRBV10-3,TGTGCCATCAGTGTTGCGGGTCAGCCCCAGCATTTT,CAISVAGQPQHF
TRBJ2-2,once,NA,TRBV5-6,TGTGCCAGCAGCTTTCATGACTTGGGTACCGGGGAGCTGTTTTTT,CASSFHDLGTGELFF
TRBJ2-7,once,NA,TRBV30,TGTGCCTGGGGGGCCAGGGGCTCCTACGAGCAGTACTTC,CAWGARGSYEQYF
TRBJ1-1,NA,NA,TRBV5-6,TGTGCCAGCAGCCCCCAGGGTCGCATAACTGAAGCTTTCTTT,CASSPQGRITEAFF
TRBJ1-4,NA,TRBD1,TRBV2,TGTGCCAGCAGGACCGGACAGGGGAGCGAAAAACTGTTTTTT,CASRTGQGSEKLFF
TRBJ2-1,once,NA,TRBV11-2,TGTGCCAGCAGGAAGGAGGAGAGCTCCTACAATGAGCAGTTCTTC,CASRKEESSYNEQFF
TRBJ2-2,once,NA,TRBV5-1,TGCGCCAGCGGGGGCTTAATTGGCACCGGGGAGCTGTTTTTT,CASGGLIGTGELFF
TRBJ2-3,NA,TRBD2,TRBV9,TGTGCCAGCAGCGTATCCTCCGTTAGCGGGAGAGATACGCAGTATTTT,CASSVSSVSGRDTQYF
TRBJ1-2,NA,NA,TRBV5-6,TGTGCCAGCAGCCGACTCACAGGGTCCTATGGCTACACCTTC,CASSRLTGSYGYTF
TRBJ1-1,NA,TRBD1,TRBV6-4,TGTGCCAGCAGTCGGACAGGGGGTGACACTGAAGCTTTCTTT,CASSRTGGDTEAFF
TRBJ2-1,NA,TRBD2,TRBV9,TGTGCCAGCAGCGAGGTCCCGGGACTAGCGGGGGGGCTGGGTGAGCAGTTCTTC,CASSEVPGLAGGLGEQFF
TRBJ1-2,NA,NA,TRBV5-6,TGTGCCAGCAGCTTAAGCCTAAACTATGGCTACACCTTC,CASSLSLNYGYTF
TRBJ2-1,NA,TRBD1,TRBV4-3,TGCGCCAGCAGCCAAGGAACAGGGGGACTCGGCTATGAGCAGTTCTTC,CASSQGTGGLGYEQFF
TRBJ2-5,NA,NA,TRBV7-9,TGTGCCAGCAGCTTAACGGTCGGGATACAGTACCAAGAGACCCAGTACTTC,CASSLTVGIQYQETQYF
TRBJ1-3,NA,NA,TRBV15,TGTGCCACCAGCGATTCAGGTTTCTCTGGAAACACCATATATTTT,CATSDSGFSGNTIYF
TRBJ2-5,NA,NA,TRBV5-1,TGCGCCAGCAGCTTGGGCGGGGTCCAAGAGACCCAGTACTTC,CASSLGGVQETQYF
TRBJ2-7,NA,TRBD2,TRBV5-1,TGCGCCAGCAGCCCGGGACTAGCGGGGCCCTACGAGCAGTACTTC,CASSPGLAGPYEQYF
TRBJ2-7,NA,TRBD1,TRBV30,TGTGCCTGGAAACAGGACAGGGACAGCTCCTACGAGCAGTACTTC,CAWKQDRDSSYEQYF
TRBJ2-1,NA,TRBD1,TRBV5-1,TGCGCCAGCACCCAACGACAGGGGCTCTATGAGCAGTTCTTC,CASTQRQGLYEQFF
TRBJ2-1,NA,NA,TRBV15,TGTGCCACCAGAGGAGGGACGAGTGAGCAGTTCTTC,CATRGGTSEQFF
TRBJ2-5,NA,TRBD1,TRBV19,TGTGCCAGTAGTCCCGGGACAGGGCACCAAGAGACCCAGTACTTC,CASSPGTGHQETQYF
TRBJ2-3,once,NA,TRBV6-1,TGTGCCAGCAGTGGGGGGCATACGCAGTATTTT,CASSGGHTQYF
TRBJ1-1,few,NA,TRBV29-1,TGCAGCGTTGAAGGCAGGGGCGATGAAGCTTTCTTT,CSVEGRGDEAFF
TRBJ1-1,NA,TRBD1,TRBV6-5,TGTGCCAGCAGCCCGGACAGGGCGACTCACACTGAAGCTTTCTTT,CASSPDRATHTEAFF
TRBJ1-1,NA,NA,TRBV5-4,TGTGCCAGCAGCTTAGGGAGTTACACTGAAGCTTTCTTT,CASSLGSYTEAFF
TRBJ2-7,NA,NA,TRBV12-2,TGTGCAAGTCGCCTGAGACAGTCCTACGAGCAGTACTTC,CASRLRQSYEQYF
TRBJ2-3,once,NA,TRBV10-3,TGTGCCGTACTGGGGCCAGAGGAGGATACGCAGTATTTT,CAVLGPEEDTQYF
TRBJ1-2,once,NA,TRBV30,TGTGCCTGGAGCGCGGACGGGAGGGACTATGGCTACACCTTC,CAWSADGRDYGYTF
TRBJ1-2,once,TRBD1,TRBV28,TGTGCCAGCACCCAGGGGGAGACCTATGGCTACACCTTC,CASTQGETYGYTF
TRBJ2-3,NA,TRBD2,TRBV9,TGTGCCAGCAGCATCTCCCTAGCGGGGGGGGAAGATACGCAGTATTTT,CASSISLAGGEDTQYF
TRBJ1-1,NA,NA,TRBV6-6,TGTGCCAGCAGTTATAAGGGAGCGGACACTGAAGCTTTCTTT,CASSYKGADTEAFF
TRBJ2-7,NA,TRBD1,TRBV6-1,TGTGCCAGCACCGGGACAGGGCTCTACGAGCAGTACTTC,CASTGTGLYEQYF
TRBJ1-1,few,NA,TRBV18,TGTGCCAGCTCACCAATACCGACGGGAACAGGGAGCACTGAAGCTTTCTTT,CASSPIPTGTGSTEAFF
TRBJ2-1,NA,TRBD1,TRBV18,TGTGCCAGCTCACCTGGGACAGGCATCCAGGGGTTCTTC,CASSPGTGIQGFF
TRBJ2-1,NA,NA,TRBV4-3,TGCGCCAGCAGCCAAGAGAGGGGGGGCAGGAATGAGCAGTTCTTC,CASSQERGGRNEQFF
TRBJ1-5,NA,TRBD1,TRBV30,TGTGCCTGGAGTGTACGGACAGGGATCAATCAGCCCCAGCATTTT,CAWSVRTGINQPQHF
TRBJ1-2,NA,NA,TRBV11-2,TGTGCCAGCAGCTTAAGACAGAGTAGCTATGGCTACACCTTC,CASSLRQSSYGYTF